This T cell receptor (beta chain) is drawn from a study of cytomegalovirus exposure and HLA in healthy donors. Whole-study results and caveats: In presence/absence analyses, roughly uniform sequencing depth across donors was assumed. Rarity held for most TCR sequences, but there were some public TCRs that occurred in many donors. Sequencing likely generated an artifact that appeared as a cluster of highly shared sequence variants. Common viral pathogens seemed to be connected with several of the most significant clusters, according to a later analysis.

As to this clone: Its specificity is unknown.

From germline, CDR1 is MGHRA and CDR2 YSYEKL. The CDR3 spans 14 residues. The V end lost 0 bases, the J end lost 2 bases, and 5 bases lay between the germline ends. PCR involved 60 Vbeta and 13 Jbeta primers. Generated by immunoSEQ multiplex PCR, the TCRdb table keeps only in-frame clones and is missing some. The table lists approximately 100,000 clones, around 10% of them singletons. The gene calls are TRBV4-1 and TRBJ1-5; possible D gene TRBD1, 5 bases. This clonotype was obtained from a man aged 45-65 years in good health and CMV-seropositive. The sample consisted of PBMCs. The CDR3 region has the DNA TGCGCCAGCAGCCAAGAACAGGGCAATCAGCCCCAGCATTTT. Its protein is CASSQEQGNQPQHF.